The 27 T cell receptor beta chains presented below share a single source sample, sequenced in a study of T-cell memory formation after mild COVID-19. One entry per CDR3 protein results from TCRdb running MiXCR on the 5' RACE reads. The sample holds around 200,000 distinct CDR3 sequences, less than 20% seen once. The sequencing sample was made of PBMCs or a T cell subset sorted from them (not recorded which). The receptors were gathered from a man younger than 35 who had mild COVID-19 (a few samples of this study predate the infection). Cell type and time point are not known.

This clonotype was seen only a few times. The chain is built from TRBV20-1 and TRBJ2-3; 8 bases agree with TRBD2. Germline V gives CDR1 DFQATT, CDR2 SNEGSKA (reference sequence). The CDR3 loop spans 13 amino acids. V lost 4 bases, J lost 8 bases, and 8 bases stayed unmatched. The CDR3 reads CSATGTSIGTQYF. As DNA, the CDR3 is TGCAGTGCTACCGGGACTAGTATCGGTACGCAGTATTTT.

This clonotype occurred many times. The CDR3 DNA follows: TGTGCCAGTAGCCTAAATAATCAGCCCCAGCATTTT. It translates to CASSLNNQPQHF. The gene calls are TRBV19 and TRBJ1-5; D gene uncertain. Germline CDR1 is LNHDA and CDR2 is SQIVND (reference sequence). The CDR3 is 12 residues long. Trimming removed 6 bases at V and 4 bases at J, with 7 bases between.

This clonotype has more than one count but fewer than ten. The V and J genes are TRBV20-1 and TRBJ2-3, with D unresolved. The CDR3 loop spans 11 amino acids. Germline CDR1 DFQATT, CDR2 SNEGSKA (reference sequence). The ends were cut back, 7 bases at V and 3 bases at J, with 8 bases in the middle. CDR3 residues: CSGAPTDTQYF. CDR3 nucleotide sequence: TGCAGTGGGGCGCCGACAGATACGCAGTATTTT.

The chain joins TRBV27 to TRBJ1-6, with unresolved D. The CDR3 runs 14 residues. Germline V gives CDR1 MNHEY, CDR2 SMNVEV (reference sequence). The V end was cut by 5 bases, the J end by 11 bases, with 16 bases between. CDR3 residues: CASSRVAASPPLHF. CDR3 in DNA: TGTGCCAGCAGTCGAGTCGCCGCCTCCCCACCCCTCCACTTT.

The table lists this clonotype with many counts. This rearrangement joins TRBV5-1 to TRBJ2-1; TRBD2 matches 11 bases. The V gene's germline CDR1 is SGHRS and CDR2 YFSETQ. V shed 2 bases, J shed 3 bases, and the junction held 1 base outside the gene matches. This CDR3 region has 15 residues. CDR3 protein: CASSLGLAGYNEQFF. In DNA, the CDR3 is TGCGCCAGCAGCTTAGGACTAGCGGGCTACAATGAGCAGTTCTTC.

This chain joins TRBV2 and TRBJ2-1; D is unresolved. This CDR3 is 13 amino acids long. From germline, CDR1 is SNHLY and CDR2 FYNNEI. Trimming left V 0 bases short and J 7 bases short, with 7 bases between. In DNA, the CDR3 is TGTGCCAGCAGTGAAGCAGGGTTGAATGAGCAGTTCTTC. This gives the protein CASSEAGLNEQFF.

This clonotype showed up just a few times. J is TRBJ2-3 and V is TRBV11-2; D unclear. Trimming shortened V by 6 bases and J by 0 bases, and 7 bases separated the two germline ends. This CDR3 has 13 amino acids. The germline CDR1 and CDR2 sequences are SGHAT and FQNNGV. CDR3 nucleotide sequence: TGTGCCAGCAGGACCCTCAGCACAGATACGCAGTATTTT. It encodes CASRTLSTDTQYF.

This clonotype was recorded a few times. The CDR3 here is CSASGRTAGELFF. In DNA, the CDR3 is TGCAGTGCTAGCGGACGAACGGCCGGGGAGCTGTTTTTT. The J gene is TRBJ2-2, the V gene TRBV20-1; unclear D gene. Germline values: CDR1 DFQATT, CDR2 SNEGSKA (reference sequence). The V and J ends lost 3 bases and 6 bases respectively, with 11 bases between them. The length of the CDR3 is 13 residues.

This chain joins TRBV7-8 and TRBJ2-1; either TRBD1 or TRBD2 may fit D (9 bases each). The CDR3 is made up of 16 amino acids. Germline V gene sequence: CDR1 SGHVS, CDR2 FQNEAQ. Trimming took 5 bases from V and 5 from J, leaving 19 bases between them. Here the CDR3 DNA reads TGTGCCAGCAGCGCGCGGGGGGGACAGGGCAACAATGAGCAGTTCTTC. It translates to CASSARGGQGNNEQFF.

The rearrangement uses TRBV5-1 and TRBJ2-5; D might be TRBD1 (5 bases). Germline CDR1 and CDR2: SGHRS and YFSETQ. The CDR3 runs to 15 residues. Trimming took off 0 bases at V and 1 base at J, with 10 bases between the two ends. For the CDR3, the DNA is TGCGCCAGCAGCTTGGCCTCTAGGGGCCAAGAGACCCAGTACTTC. Residues: CASSLASRGQETQYF. Supplemented by reference TRBV5-1 and TRBJ2-5, the full variable domain reads KAGVTQTPRYLIKTRGQQVTLSCSPISGHRSVSWYQQTPGQGLQFLFEYFSETQRNKGNFPGRFSGRQFSNSRSEMNVSTLELGDSALYLCASSLASRGQETQYFGPGTRLLVL.

A note on this clonotype: A much larger clonotype is one base distant, so this may be a read error. The CDR3 does not close with the conserved phenylalanine or tryptophan, likely indicating a read error. The gene calls are TRBV5-6 and TRBJ2-7; D gene uncertain. This CDR3 has 11 residues. CDR1 is SGHDT and CDR2 is YYEEEE in the germline V gene. V lost 1 base and J 3 bases, leaving 2 bases between the germline ends. CDR3 nucleotide sequence: TGTGCCAGCAGCTTGAACTACGAGCAGTACTTA. Amino acids: CASSLNYEQYL.

The table lists this clonotype with a few counts. The CDR3 loop reads CASSLRVNYGYTF. The CDR3 DNA sequence: TGTGCCAGCAGCTTGAGGGTAAACTATGGCTACACCTTC. The gene calls are TRBV7-8 and TRBJ1-2; the D is unclear. This CDR3 spans 13 amino acids. Germline CDR1 SGHVS, CDR2 FQNEAQ. Trimming took 3 bases from V and 2 from J, leaving 7 bases between them.

This clonotype turned up a few times. The chain uses TRBV29-1 and TRBJ1-1, with no clear D. CDR3 length: 15 amino acids. Germline loops: CDR1 SQVTM, CDR2 ANQGSEA. The V gene lost 5 bases and the J gene lost 3 bases, with 19 bases spanning the gap. CDR3 coding DNA: TGCAGCGTTTTCCTCCAACAATCTGAGGACACTGAAGCTTTCTTT. Translation: CSVFLQQSEDTEAFF.

This clonotype has a handful of counts. The rearrangement joins TRBV4-1 to TRBJ2-3, with 9 bases fitting TRBD2. This CDR3 has 17 residues. CDR1 is MGHRA, CDR2 YSYEKL, per germline. V trimming: 6 bases; J trimming: 3 bases; junction bases outside the gene matches: 13. CDR3 in amino acids: CASRGFAGGPVTDTQYF. The CDR3 coding sequence is TGCGCCAGCAGGGGGTTCGCGGGGGGGCCGGTAACAGATACGCAGTATTTT.

This clonotype occurred many times. The chain joins TRBV5-1 to TRBJ2-3; D may be TRBD1 or TRBD2 (5 bases each). Germline values: CDR1 SGHRS, CDR2 YFSETQ. Trimming removed 2 bases at V and 0 bases at J, with 10 bases between. The CDR3 covers 15 residues. The CDR3 is CASSFPGLSTDTQYF. In DNA, the CDR3 is TGCGCCAGCAGCTTCCCGGGGCTTAGCACAGATACGCAGTATTTT.

This clonotype was seen more than once but under ten times. The rearrangement links TRBV7-2 to TRBJ2-3, with D unresolved. V lost 4 bases, J lost 4 bases, and 9 bases lay in between. The germline V gene encodes CDR1 SGHTA and CDR2 FQGNSA. The CDR3 loop spans 13 amino acids. The CDR3 region is CASSSPWADTQYF. The DNA for the CDR3 is TGTGCCAGCAGCTCCCCTTGGGCAGATACGCAGTATTTT. Full variable domain (outside the CDR3, taken from reference TRBV7-2 and TRBJ2-3): GAGVSQSPSNKVTEKGKDVELRCDPISGHTALYWYRQSLGQGLEFLIYFQGNSAPDKSGLPSDRFSAERTGGSVSTLTIQRTQQEDSAVYLCASSSPWADTQYFGPGTRLTVL.

The chain couples TRBV7-2 to TRBJ2-3, with D tentatively TRBD2 (5 bases). CDR1 and CDR2 from the germline V gene are SGHTA and FQGNSA. CDR3 length: 14 amino acids. Trimming removed 5 bases from V and 6 bases from J, with 15 bases in between. The CDR3 here is CASSELGGWDTQYF. The DNA for the CDR3 is TGTGCCAGCAGCGAGCTCGGCGGGTGGGATACGCAGTATTTT.

A single count supports this clonotype. The chain couples TRBV6-2 or TRBV6-3 to TRBJ2-5; 7 bases map to TRBD2. Germline CDR1 reads MNHEY; CDR2 reads SVGEGT. V lost 10 bases to trimming and J lost 5 bases; unmatched junction nucleotides: 16. This CDR3 is 15 amino acids long. The CDR3 bases are TGTGCCACCACACCATATCGGAGTAGCGGGGAGACCCAGTACTTC. It is translated as CATTPYRSSGETQYF.

V gene TRBV20-1 combines with J gene TRBJ2-5, with 11 bases aligning to TRBD2. V gave up 2 bases and J gave up 1 base; unmatched junction bases: 3. Per germline, CDR1 DFQATT and CDR2 SNEGSKA (reference sequence). CDR3 size: 15 residues. The CDR3 here is CSARRLAGTQETQYF. The CDR3 bases are TGCAGTGCTAGAAGACTAGCGGGGACCCAAGAGACCCAGTACTTC.

The chain links TRBV12-3 or TRBV12-4 to TRBJ1-2; tentative D call: TRBD1 (5 bases). The CDR3 spans 15 residues. V lost 6 bases and J lost 4, with 18 bases in between. The CDR3 spells CASSSMQGDAYGYTF. CDR3 bases: TGTGCCAGCAGCTCCATGCAGGGTGACGCCTATGGCTACACCTTC.

This clonotype was seen only a few times. The rearrangement joins TRBV7-2 to TRBJ1-4; D unresolved. The CDR3 has 14 residues. Germline CDR1 SGHTA, CDR2 FQGNSA. With 5 bases removed from V and 6 bases from J, the gap between germline ends came to 13 bases. In nucleotides, the CDR3 is TGTGCCAGCAGCCCGACCGGGAGCCATGAAAAACTGTTTTTT. This encodes CASSPTGSHEKLFF.

The genes are TRBV7-3 and TRBJ2-1; TRBD1 or TRBD2 may be the D gene (6 bases each). The CDR3 spans 14 residues. V was shortened by 10 bases and J by 6 bases, with 19 bases between the two germline ends. Germline V CDR1 and CDR2: SGHTA, FQGTGA. In DNA, the CDR3 is TGTGCCACCTCTCCTAAGGGGGGTATCAATGAGCAGTTCTTC. This translates into CATSPKGGINEQFF. Using reference TRBV7-3 and TRBJ2-1 for the parts outside the CDR3, the full variable domain is GAGVSQTPSNKVTEKGKYVELRCDPISGHTALYWYRQSLGQGPEFLIYFQGTGAADDSGLPNDRFFAVRPEGSVSTLKIQRTERGDSAVYLCATSPKGGINEQFFGPGTRLTVL.

This clonotype was counted only a few times. The chain combines TRBV2 with TRBJ1-5; D unclear. The CDR3 is 12 residues long. CDR1 SNHLY and CDR2 FYNNEI come from the germline V gene. Trimming took 6 bases from V and 8 from J, leaving 11 bases between them. The chain's CDR3 is CASREPSEPQHF. CDR3 bases: TGTGCCAGCAGGGAACCTAGCGAGCCCCAGCATTTT.

This clonotype occurred many times. This chain links TRBV7-9 with TRBJ2-7; 11 bases map to TRBD1. V shed 0 bases, J shed 6 bases, and the junction held 7 bases outside the gene matches. This CDR3 region has 16 residues. From germline, CDR1 is SEHNR and CDR2 FQNEAQ (reference sequence). CDR3 bases: TGTGCCAGCAGCTTAGCGTTAGGACAGGGGGCGCGCGAGCAGTACTTC. This gives the protein CASSLALGQGAREQYF.

This clonotype was picked up a small number of times. J is TRBJ1-2 and V is TRBV20-1; no firm D call. Trimming stripped 6 bases from V and 5 bases from J, with 13 bases between. The length of the CDR3 is 12 residues. Germline V gene lookup returns CDR1 DFQATT and CDR2 SNEGSKA (reference sequence). The DNA of the CDR3 is TGCAGTGCCGCCGCCGGTACTTATGGCTACACCTTC. Translated: CSAAAGTYGYTF.

The V gene is TRBV12-3 or TRBV12-4, the J gene TRBJ2-3, with a weak D call TRBD1 (5 bases). The CDR3 is 13 amino acids. Trimming removed 2 bases from V and 6 bases from J, with 9 bases in between. CDR3 amino acids: CASSLLGADTQYF. In DNA, the CDR3 is TGTGCCAGCAGTTTACTAGGGGCGGATACGCAGTATTTT.

This chain links TRBV5-8 with TRBJ1-3; D gene uncertain. CDR1 is SGHTS and CDR2 is YDEGEE in the germline V gene. The CDR3 covers 16 residues. V was shortened by 7 bases and J by 1 base, with 18 bases between the two germline ends. CDR3 sequence reads: CASPGRSLRSGNTIYF. CDR3 nucleotide sequence: TGTGCCAGCCCGGGGAGGTCTCTTCGGTCTGGAAACACCATATATTTT. The variable domain in full, with the rest retrieved from reference TRBV5-8 and TRBJ1-3, is EAGVTQSPTHLIKTRGQQATLRCSPISGHTSVYWYQQALGLGLQFLLWYDEGEERNRGNFPPRFSGRQFPNYSSELNVNALELEDSALYLCASPGRSLRSGNTIYFGEGSWLTVV.